The clone carrying this TCR beta chain came up a few times. The data belong to a study of T-cell memory formation after mild COVID-19. Germline loops: CDR1 KGHDR, CDR2 SFDVKD. V lost 5 bases and J lost 2, with 11 bases in between. The CDR3 loop spans 14 amino acids. TCRdb re-called the 5' RACE reads through MiXCR, storing one row per CDR3 protein. The sample includes over 350,000 distinct CDR3 sequences, 16% of them seen just once. This receptor was identified in a man aged 18 to 29 who had mild COVID-19 (a few samples of this study predate the infection). Cell type and time point are not known. J is TRBJ1-1 and V is TRBV24-1; a possible D gene is TRBD1 (5 bases). The material sequenced was PBMCs or a T cell subset sorted from them (not recorded which). In nucleotides, the CDR3 is TGTGCCACCAGTGGACGAGGGGCTAACACTGAAGCTTTCTTT. This gives the protein CATSGRGANTEAFF.